This TCR beta chain was profiled in a study of blood T cell repertoires in COVID-19 (dated by TCRdb to the early 2020s). In the study overall: Samples from collaborators originated in the United States, Italy and Spain and spanned both the acute and convalescent phases of COVID-19. Deeply sampled blood TCRbeta repertoires from subjects exposed to, actively infected with, or recovered from COVID-19 were included in the dataset. The repertoires were made available in a free public database intended to serve as a resource for research on the immune response to SARS-CoV-2. Where available, HLA class I and class II types were taken from metadata supplied by the sample provider and were not determined by assay-based typing. Samples came from the ongoing ImmuneRACE study (first 160 participants) plus 1,254 subjects from 6 global collaborators. The prospective study material was composed of cDNA or gDNA derived from T cells, B-cell-depleted T cells, or PBMCs. The sample metadata nearly always contained a de-identified subject ID, COVID-19 status, age in years and sex. Study-wide findings and limitations: The quantity of clinical and demographic metadata differed by source and by participant and was supplied without curation.

Each collaborating institution followed its own protocols to collect whole blood in K2EDTA tubes. For TCRbeta analysis, collaborator samples were shipped as frozen whole blood, as isolated PBMCs, or as DNA extracted from either sample type. TCRbeta CDR3 regions were amplified from genomic DNA using the immunoSEQ Assay, a bias-controlled multiplex PCR. The authors' analysis ran thus. The number of nucleated cells in each sample was estimated by amplification of reference gene primers within the assay. Sequence reads were collapsed and filtered to measure the absolute abundance of every unique TCRbeta CDR3 rearrangement. For each sample, productive Simpson clonality was calculated as the square root of Simpson's diversity index across productive rearrangements. In TCRdb, the immuneACCESS table is reduced to in-frame sequences with V and J assigned. These tables do not hold every clone; where another copy was compared, an unresolved V gene accounts for under half, and the others remain unexplained. D and trimming come from the DNA, and the V and J calls and clone size come from that table. The sample includes just over 650,000 clones, with around 89% observed a single time. The ten largest clones add up to 0.2% to 0.3% of the sample.

CDR1 and CDR2, per the germline V gene (reference sequence), are SEHNR and FQNEAQ. V is pared back by 0 bases and J by 6 bases, with 26 bases lying between the germline termini. From cysteine to phenylalanine, the CDR3 is 19 amino acids long. The CDR3 DNA has 57 bases and is translated from base 1. On this clone itself: Its cognate antigen has yet to be identified. Base-call qualities are not available, and no considerably larger clone is one nucleotide away.

The sequence was obtained from a woman younger than 35 with acute or convalescent COVID-19. The chain couples TRBV7-9 to TRBJ1-1; the D gene is perhaps TRBD1, on 5 matching bases. The sequenced material came from peripheral blood. The DNA reads TGTGCCAGCAGCTTAGCGCTATATGAGGGGAGGGAGAGTGACGCTGAAGCTTTCTTT. This translates into CASSLALYEGRESDAEAFF.